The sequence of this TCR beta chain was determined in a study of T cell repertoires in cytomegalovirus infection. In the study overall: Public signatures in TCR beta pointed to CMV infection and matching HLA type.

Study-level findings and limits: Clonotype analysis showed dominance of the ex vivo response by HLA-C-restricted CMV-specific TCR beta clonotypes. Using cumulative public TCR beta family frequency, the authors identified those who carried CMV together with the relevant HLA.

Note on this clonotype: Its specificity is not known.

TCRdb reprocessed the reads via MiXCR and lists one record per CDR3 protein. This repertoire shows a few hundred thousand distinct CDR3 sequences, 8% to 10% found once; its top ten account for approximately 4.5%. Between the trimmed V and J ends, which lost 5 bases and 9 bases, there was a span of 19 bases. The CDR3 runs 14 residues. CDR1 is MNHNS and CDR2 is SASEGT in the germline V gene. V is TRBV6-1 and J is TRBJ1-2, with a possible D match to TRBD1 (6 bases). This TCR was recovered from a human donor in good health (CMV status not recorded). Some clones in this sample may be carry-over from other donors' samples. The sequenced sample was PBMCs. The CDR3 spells CASSPDSTNGRYTF. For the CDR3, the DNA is TGTGCCAGCAGTCCGGACAGTACTAATGGGCGCTACACCTTC.